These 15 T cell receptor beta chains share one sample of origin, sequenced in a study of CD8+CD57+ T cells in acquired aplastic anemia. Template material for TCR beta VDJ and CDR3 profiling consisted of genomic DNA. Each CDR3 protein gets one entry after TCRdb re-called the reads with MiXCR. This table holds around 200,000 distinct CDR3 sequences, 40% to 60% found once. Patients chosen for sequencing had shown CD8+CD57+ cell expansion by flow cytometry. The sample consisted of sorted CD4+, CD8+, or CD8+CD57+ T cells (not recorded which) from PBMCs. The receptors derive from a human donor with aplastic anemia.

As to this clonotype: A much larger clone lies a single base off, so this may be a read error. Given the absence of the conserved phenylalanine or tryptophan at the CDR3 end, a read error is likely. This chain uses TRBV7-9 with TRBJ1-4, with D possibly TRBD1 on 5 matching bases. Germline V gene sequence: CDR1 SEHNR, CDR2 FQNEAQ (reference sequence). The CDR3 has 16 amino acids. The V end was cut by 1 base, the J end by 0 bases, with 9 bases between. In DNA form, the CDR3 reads TGTGCCAGCAGCTTAGAAAGGGGAGCAACTAATGAAAAACTGTTTGTT. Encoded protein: CASSLERGATNEKLFV.

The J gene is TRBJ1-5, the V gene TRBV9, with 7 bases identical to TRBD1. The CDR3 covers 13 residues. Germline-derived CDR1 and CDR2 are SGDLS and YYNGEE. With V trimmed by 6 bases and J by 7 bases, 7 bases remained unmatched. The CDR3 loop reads CASTTGVSQPQHF. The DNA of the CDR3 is TGTGCCAGCACCACAGGGGTGTCCCAGCCCCAGCATTTT.

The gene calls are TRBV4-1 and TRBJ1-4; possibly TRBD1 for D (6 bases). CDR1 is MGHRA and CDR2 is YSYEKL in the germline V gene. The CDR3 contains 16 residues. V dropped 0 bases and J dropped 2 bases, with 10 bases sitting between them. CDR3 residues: CASSQERGATNEKLFF. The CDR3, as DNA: TGCGCCAGCAGCCAAGAGCGGGGGGCTACTAATGAAAAACTGTTTTTT.

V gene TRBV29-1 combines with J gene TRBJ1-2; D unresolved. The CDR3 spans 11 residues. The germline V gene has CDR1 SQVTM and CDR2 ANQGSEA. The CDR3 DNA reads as TGCAGTGCTAGTTTGAACTATGGCTACACCTTC. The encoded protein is CSASLNYGYTF.

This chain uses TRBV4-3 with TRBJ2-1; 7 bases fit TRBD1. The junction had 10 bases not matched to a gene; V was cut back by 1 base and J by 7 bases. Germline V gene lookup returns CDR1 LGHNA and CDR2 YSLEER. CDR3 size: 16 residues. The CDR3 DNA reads TGCGCCAGCAGCCAAGGACAGGGAGCCCTGGGGAATGAGCAGTTCTTC. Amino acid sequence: CASSQGQGALGNEQFF.

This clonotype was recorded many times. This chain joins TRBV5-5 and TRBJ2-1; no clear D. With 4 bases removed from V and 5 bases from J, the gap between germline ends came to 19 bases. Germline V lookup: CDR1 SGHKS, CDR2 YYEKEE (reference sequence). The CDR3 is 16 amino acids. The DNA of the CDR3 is TGTGCCAGCAGCCCCCGCAGTAACCCGACCAACAATGAGCAGTTCTTC. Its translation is CASSPRSNPTNNEQFF.

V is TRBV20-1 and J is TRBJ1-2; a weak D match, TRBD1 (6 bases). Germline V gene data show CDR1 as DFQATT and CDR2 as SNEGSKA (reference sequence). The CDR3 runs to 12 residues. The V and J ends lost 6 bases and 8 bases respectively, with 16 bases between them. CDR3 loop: CSARDNLGGYTF. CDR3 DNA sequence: TGCAGTGCCCGGGACAACCTGGGGGGCTACACCTTC.

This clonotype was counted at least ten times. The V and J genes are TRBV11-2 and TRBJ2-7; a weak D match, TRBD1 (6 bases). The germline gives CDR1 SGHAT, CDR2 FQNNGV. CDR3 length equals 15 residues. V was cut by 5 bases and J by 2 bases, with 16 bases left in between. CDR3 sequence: CASSGLTGIPYEQYF. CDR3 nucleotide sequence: TGTGCCAGCAGCGGCCTAACAGGGATCCCCTACGAGCAGTACTTC. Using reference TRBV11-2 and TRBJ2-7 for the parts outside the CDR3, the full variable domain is EAGVAQSPRYKIIEKRQSVAFWCNPISGHATLYWYQQILGQGPKLLIQFQNNGVVDDSQLPKDRFSAERLKGVDSTLKIQPAKLEDSAVYLCASSGLTGIPYEQYFGPGTRLTVT.

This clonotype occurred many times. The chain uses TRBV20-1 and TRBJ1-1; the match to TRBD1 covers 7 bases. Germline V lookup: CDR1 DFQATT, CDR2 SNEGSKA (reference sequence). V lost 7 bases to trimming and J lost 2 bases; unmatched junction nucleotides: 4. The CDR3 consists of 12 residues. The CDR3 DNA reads TGCAGTGGGGGGACAGCTAACACTGAAGCTTTCTTT. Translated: CSGGTANTEAFF.

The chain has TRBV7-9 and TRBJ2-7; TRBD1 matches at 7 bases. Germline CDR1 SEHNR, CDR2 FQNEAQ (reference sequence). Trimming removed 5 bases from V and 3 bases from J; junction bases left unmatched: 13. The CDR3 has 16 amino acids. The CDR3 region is CASSPTTGQRVYEQYF. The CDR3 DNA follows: TGTGCCAGCAGCCCCACTACGGGACAGCGAGTCTACGAGCAGTACTTC.

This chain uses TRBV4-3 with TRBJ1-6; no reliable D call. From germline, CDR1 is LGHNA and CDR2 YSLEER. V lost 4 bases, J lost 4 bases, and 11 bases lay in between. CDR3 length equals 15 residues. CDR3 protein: CASSPFPQYNSPLHF. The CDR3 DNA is TGCGCCAGCAGCCCCTTCCCGCAGTATAATTCACCCCTCCACTTT.

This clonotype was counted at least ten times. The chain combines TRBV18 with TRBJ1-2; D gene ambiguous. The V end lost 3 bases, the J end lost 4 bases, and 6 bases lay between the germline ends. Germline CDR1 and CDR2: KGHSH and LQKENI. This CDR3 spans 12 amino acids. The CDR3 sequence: CASSPESYGYTF. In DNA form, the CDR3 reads TGTGCCAGCTCACCGGAGTCCTATGGCTACACCTTC.

CDR3 loop: CASSLREGPWEQYF. The CDR3 nucleotides read TGTGCCAGCAGCCTGCGGGAGGGCCCTTGGGAGCAGTACTTC. This chain uses TRBV7-3 with TRBJ2-7; 9 nucleotides agree with TRBD2. The CDR3 covers 14 residues. After removal of 5 bases from V and 7 bases from J, the junction contained 9 bases not matched to a gene. Germline CDR1 and CDR2: SGHTA and FQGTGA.

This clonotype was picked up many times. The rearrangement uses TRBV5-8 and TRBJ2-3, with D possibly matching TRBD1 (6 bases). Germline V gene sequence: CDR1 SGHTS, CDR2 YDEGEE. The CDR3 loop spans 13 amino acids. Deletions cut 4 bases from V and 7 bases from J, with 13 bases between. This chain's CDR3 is CASSPTGPYTQYF. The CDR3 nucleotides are TGTGCCAGCAGCCCAACAGGGCCCTATACGCAGTATTTT.

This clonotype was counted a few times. For the CDR3, the DNA is TGTGCCAGCACCCGCGATAGCGGGGGACCCTGGCCCTACGAGCAGTACTTC. It specifies CASTRDSGGPWPYEQYF. The chain is built from TRBV27 and TRBJ2-7; TRBD2 aligns across 9 bases. With V trimmed by 7 bases and J by 2 bases, 15 bases remained unmatched. This CDR3 has 17 amino acids. Germline values: CDR1 MNHEY, CDR2 SMNVEV (reference sequence).